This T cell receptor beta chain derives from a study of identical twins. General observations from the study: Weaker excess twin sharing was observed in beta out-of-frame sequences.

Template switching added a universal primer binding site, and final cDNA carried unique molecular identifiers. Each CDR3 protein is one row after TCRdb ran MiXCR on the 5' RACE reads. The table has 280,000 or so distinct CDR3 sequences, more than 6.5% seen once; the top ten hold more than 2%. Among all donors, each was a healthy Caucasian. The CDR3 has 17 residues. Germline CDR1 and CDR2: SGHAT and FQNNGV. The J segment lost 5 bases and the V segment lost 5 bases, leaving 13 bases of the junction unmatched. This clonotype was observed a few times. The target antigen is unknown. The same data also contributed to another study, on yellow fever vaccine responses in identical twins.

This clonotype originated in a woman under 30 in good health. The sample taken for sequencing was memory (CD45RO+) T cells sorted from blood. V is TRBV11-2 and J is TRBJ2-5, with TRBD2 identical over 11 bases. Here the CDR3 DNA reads TGTGCCAGCAGCCACCGGTGGAATAGCGGGAGGGCGGAGACCCAGTACTTC. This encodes CASSHRWNSGRAETQYF. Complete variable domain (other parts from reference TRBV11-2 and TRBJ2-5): EAGVAQSPRYKIIEKRQSVAFWCNPISGHATLYWYQQILGQGPKLLIQFQNNGVVDDSQLPKDRFSAERLKGVDSTLKIQPAKLEDSAVYLCASSHRWNSGRAETQYFGPGTRLLVL.